This entry concerns a single T cell receptor beta chain. Antigen specificity is unknown. Germline loops: CDR1 SGHNT, CDR2 YENEEA. V was cut by 0 bases and J by 5 bases, with 8 bases left in between. The CDR3 has 13 amino acids. The data are from a study of vaccination and CD4 T cells after COVID-19. Sequencing of DNA taken from cultured CD4+ T cells relied on the Oncomine TCR Beta short-read assay. TCRdb processed the PCR reads anew with MiXCR; each CDR3 protein has one entry. Among 12,000 or so distinct CDR3 sequences listed, 20% to 25% were seen once. Treatment noted: roughly 10-day PBMC culture with coronavirus spike peptide pools or control peptides (ViraFEST assay). General study results and limits: Going from 21 to 38, median SARS-CoV-2-reactive clonotypes did not rise significantly.

The gene calls are TRBV11-3 and TRBJ2-7, with D unresolved. The sequenced sample was CD4+ T cells from blood, cultured in vitro, obtained before SARS-CoV-2 vaccination. This receptor was identified in a human donor who received a COVID-19 vaccine. CDR3 DNA: TGTGCCAGCAGCTTAGATTCAGCCAACGAGCAGTACTTC. Its translation: CASSLDSANEQYF.